A single sample is the source of the 29 T cell receptor beta chains below, sequenced in a study of T cell responses to AZD1222 COVID-19 vaccine. Profiled with immunoSEQ multiplex PCR; TCRdb holds only in-frame clones, not every one. The sample records about 83,000 clones, approximately 90% being singletons. The sequencing here drew on peripheral blood, taken 28 days after the second AZD1222 dose. These receptors were collected from an adult who received the AZD1222 COVID-19 vaccine.

V gene TRBV19 combines with J gene TRBJ2-1; 12 bases are shared with TRBD2. V dropped 5 bases and J dropped 6; count of bases not matched to a gene: 5. The CDR3 totals 15 residues. Germline CDR1 reads LNHDA; CDR2 reads SQIVND (reference sequence). CDR3: CASSSLAGGPNEQFF. The DNA for the CDR3 is TGTGCCAGTAGTTCACTAGCGGGAGGCCCCAATGAGCAGTTCTTC.

The chain is built from TRBV11-2 and TRBJ1-2; D is unclear. The CDR3 has 15 residues. CDR1 is SGHAT, CDR2 FQNNGV, per germline. Trimming pared 0 bases from V and 4 bases from J, leaving 12 bases between. DNA for the CDR3: TGTGCCAGCAGCTTAGAGGCCGGGATGAGCTATGGCTACACCTTC. Amino acid sequence: CASSLEAGMSYGYTF.

This clone was picked up one time. The chain combines TRBV24-1 with TRBJ1-1; D is uncertain. The CDR3 contains 10 residues. Trimming left V 8 bases short and J 8 bases short, with 8 bases between. Germline CDR1 is KGHDR and CDR2 is SFDVKD. CDR3 bases: TGTGCCACCACGCAGTGGGAAGCTTTCTTT. Amino acid sequence: CATTQWEAFF.

The rearrangement joins TRBV5-4 to TRBJ1-3, with D possibly being TRBD1 (5 bases). V was clipped by 4 bases and J by 2 bases, with 13 bases between them. Germline values: CDR1 SGHNT, CDR2 YYREEE (reference sequence). There are 15 residues in the CDR3. CDR3 loop: CASSTSGTAGNTIYF. Written as DNA, the CDR3 is TGTGCCAGCAGCACAAGCGGGACGGCTGGAAACACCATATATTTT.

The chain has TRBV29-1 and TRBJ2-7; 9 nucleotides line up with TRBD2. V trimming: 2 bases; J trimming: 4 bases; junction bases outside the gene matches: 9. The CDR3 loop spans 15 amino acids. The V gene's germline CDR1 is SQVTM and CDR2 ANQGSEA. CDR3 DNA sequence: TGCAGCGTTGAATCCAGCGGGAGGACTCAGTACGAGCAGTACTTC. Translated, it gives CSVESSGRTQYEQYF.

The chain employs TRBV11-2 and TRBJ2-5, with TRBD1 identical over 9 bases. From germline, CDR1 is SGHAT and CDR2 FQNNGV. This CDR3 region has 15 residues. V lost 4 bases, J lost 5 bases, and 8 bases stayed unmatched. The CDR3 loop reads CASSSPGQGTETQYF. The CDR3 region has the DNA TGTGCCAGCAGCTCACCGGGACAGGGAACGGAGACCCAGTACTTC. Complete variable domain (other parts from reference TRBV11-2 and TRBJ2-5): EAGVAQSPRYKIIEKRQSVAFWCNPISGHATLYWYQQILGQGPKLLIQFQNNGVVDDSQLPKDRFSAERLKGVDSTLKIQPAKLEDSAVYLCASSSPGQGTETQYFGPGTRLLVL.

The chain has TRBV19 and TRBJ2-3; 12 bases map to TRBD2. The CDR3 is 17 amino acids. J lost 5 bases, V lost 6 bases, and 12 bases had no gene match. Germline CDR1 LNHDA, CDR2 SQIVND (reference sequence). The CDR3 is CASSPQPSGRAVDTQYF. CDR3 bases: TGTGCCAGTAGCCCACAGCCTAGCGGGAGGGCCGTAGATACGCAGTATTTT. Supplemented by reference TRBV19 and TRBJ2-3, the full variable domain reads DGGITQSPKYLFRKEGQNVTLSCEQNLNHDAMYWYRQDPGQGLRLIYYSQIVNDFQKGDIAEGYSVSREKKESFPLTVTSAQKNPTAFYLCASSPQPSGRAVDTQYFGPGTRLTVL.

The CDR3 DNA is TGTGCCAGTAGTATGGGGCTGTACAATGAGCAGTTCTTC. It encodes CASSMGLYNEQFF. This chain joins TRBV19 and TRBJ2-1; possible D gene TRBD1, 5 bases. This CDR3 contains 13 residues. V lost 3 bases, J lost 4 bases, and 7 bases lay in between. CDR1 and CDR2 (germline): LNHDA, SQIVND (reference sequence).

This sequence joins TRBV7-9 and TRBJ2-1, with a tentative D call TRBD1 (6 bases). The CDR3 runs to 12 residues. From germline, CDR1 is SEHNR and CDR2 FQNEAQ (reference sequence). V was clipped by 5 bases and J by 9 bases, with 11 bases between them. CDR3 loop: CASSKTGSEQFF. CDR3 in DNA: TGTGCCAGCAGCAAAACAGGGTCTGAGCAGTTCTTC.

The genes are TRBV28 and TRBJ1-5; 8 positions agree with TRBD1. Germline values: CDR1 MDHEN, CDR2 SYDVKM. This CDR3 is 14 amino acids long. V gave up 8 bases and J gave up 6 bases; unmatched junction bases: 9. For the CDR3, the DNA is TGTGCCAGCTCGGGACAGGTGAGAGTTCAGCCCCAGCATTTT. This encodes CASSGQVRVQPQHF.

The CDR3 loop reads CASSQQGSPYGYTF. CDR3 nucleotides: TGTGCCAGTAGTCAGCAGGGATCTCCCTATGGCTACACCTTC. The V and J genes are TRBV19 and TRBJ1-2; D may be TRBD1 (5 bases). The germline V gene encodes CDR1 LNHDA and CDR2 SQIVND (reference sequence). V gave up 5 bases and J gave up 4 bases, with 14 bases separating them. The CDR3 is 14 amino acids.

In regard to this clone: The junction departs from germline at one end; a sequencing error may be responsible. The genes are TRBV6-2 or TRBV6-3 and TRBJ2-7, with 7 bases matching TRBD1. The CDR3 spans 14 residues. The V gene's germline CDR1 is MNHEY and CDR2 SVGEGT. The CDR3: CAGSSGTASYEQYF. DNA for the CDR3: TGTGCCGGCAGTTCCGGGACAGCATCCTACGAGCAGTACTTC.

The genes are TRBV28 and TRBJ2-5; D is perhaps TRBD1 or TRBD2 (5 bases each). V was shortened by 7 bases and J by 0 bases, with 9 bases between the two germline ends. This CDR3 is built from 13 residues. Germline assignment: CDR1 MDHEN and CDR2 SYDVKM. The CDR3 sequence: CASNLGDQETQYF. The DNA of the CDR3 is TGTGCCAGCAATCTGGGGGACCAAGAGACCCAGTACTTC.

The genes are TRBV27 and TRBJ2-6; a possible D gene is TRBD2 (6 bases). V lost 4 bases and J lost 0, with 13 bases in between. Germline V gene lookup returns CDR1 MNHEY and CDR2 SMNVEV (reference sequence). CDR3 length equals 17 residues. CDR3 sequence (DNA): TGTGCCAGCAGTTCCCGGGACGGGGGCTCTGGGGCCAACGTCCTGACTTTC. Translation: CASSSRDGGSGANVLTF.

This chain uses TRBV7-9 with TRBJ2-7, with D possibly matching TRBD1 (6 bases). Germline V CDR1 and CDR2: SEHNR, FQNEAQ (reference sequence). V was clipped by 9 bases and J by 5 bases, with 11 bases between them. The CDR3 is made up of 11 amino acids. The CDR3 protein is CASTGQDEQYF. The CDR3 DNA reads TGTGCCAGTACAGGGCAGGACGAGCAGTACTTC.

The rearrangement joins TRBV7-3 to TRBJ2-1; D uncertain. The V end lost 3 bases, the J end lost 0 bases, and 15 bases lay between the germline ends. CDR1 and CDR2 from the germline V gene are SGHTA and FQGTGA. The CDR3 loop spans 17 amino acids. The DNA for the CDR3 is TGTGCCAGCAGCTTCTCCAGCGCCCTCAGCTCCTACAATGAGCAGTTCTTC. Translation gives CASSFSSALSSYNEQFF.

The chain joins TRBV7-2 to TRBJ2-1; TRBD2 matches at 8 bases. V dropped 5 bases and J dropped 0; count of bases not matched to a gene: 9. There are 17 residues in the CDR3. Germline CDR1 reads SGHTA; CDR2 reads FQGNSA. Here the CDR3 reads CASSTTLAGNSYNEQFF. Here the CDR3 DNA reads TGTGCCAGCAGCACCACATTAGCGGGAAACTCCTACAATGAGCAGTTCTTC.

V gene TRBV5-1 combines with J gene TRBJ1-4, with a weak D call TRBD1 (6 bases). The CDR3 is made up of 14 amino acids. In germline, CDR1 is SGHRS, CDR2 YFSETQ. Trimming left V 2 bases short and J 7 bases short, with 12 bases between. The CDR3 is CASSFGGQSEKLFF. The DNA for the CDR3 is TGCGCCAGCAGCTTTGGGGGGCAGAGTGAAAAACTGTTTTTT.

The chain joins TRBV19 to TRBJ1-2, with D hard to call. Germline V gene lookup returns CDR1 LNHDA and CDR2 SQIVND (reference sequence). V was cut by 5 bases and J by 3 bases, with 10 bases left in between. The CDR3 contains 13 residues. CDR3 in DNA: TGTGCCAGTAGTCGCGGCAGAGACTATGGCTACACCTTC. This sequence encodes CASSRGRDYGYTF.

This clone has a single count. The chain links TRBV27 to TRBJ1-1, with D perhaps matching TRBD1 (5 bases). CDR1 MNHEY and CDR2 SMNVEV come from the germline V gene (reference sequence). The V gene lost 7 bases and the J gene lost 4 bases, with 16 bases spanning the gap. The CDR3 extends over 14 amino acids. The DNA of the CDR3 is TGTGCCAGCAAACGGGACCGCGAAGGCACTGAAGCTTTCTTT. As protein: CASKRDREGTEAFF.

The chain recombines TRBV29-1 with TRBJ1-1, with a weak D call TRBD1 (5 bases). The CDR3 covers 11 residues. Germline-derived CDR1 and CDR2 are SQVTM and ANQGSEA. V was pared by 0 bases and J by 13 bases, with 12 bases between. In DNA form, the CDR3 reads TGCAGCGTTGAAGATCGGGGGAGGGATTTCTTT. Amino acid sequence: CSVEDRGRDFF.

The J gene is TRBJ2-2, the V gene TRBV27; 8 nucleotides line up with TRBD1. The CDR3 is 15 residues long. Trimming at V came to 3 bases and at J to 4 bases, leaving 4 bases not matched to a gene. Germline values: CDR1 MNHEY, CDR2 SMNVEV (reference sequence). CDR3 in DNA: TGTGCCAGCAGTTTCTGGACAGGGACCACCGGGGAGCTGTTTTTT. Encoded protein: CASSFWTGTTGELFF.

The chain joins TRBV10-2 to TRBJ2-5; TRBD2 matches 10 bases. Germline CDR1 and CDR2: WSHSY and SAAADI. This CDR3 region has 15 residues. The V segment lost 1 base and the J segment 4 bases; nucleotides outside the gene matches: 3. The CDR3 region has the DNA TGCGCCAGCAGTGAGTTCTTAGCGGGAGGAGAGACCCAGTACTTC. This gives the protein CASSEFLAGGETQYF.

This chain connects TRBV7-9 to TRBJ2-2; tentative D call: TRBD1 (5 bases). Trimming cost V 5 bases and J 1 base, with 11 bases left between them. The CDR3 spans 15 residues. Germline V gene data show CDR1 as SEHNR and CDR2 as FQNEAQ (reference sequence). This chain's CDR3 is CASSRPGQNTGELFF. For the CDR3, the DNA is TGTGCCAGCAGCCGGCCAGGACAGAACACCGGGGAGCTGTTTTTT.

This clone was observed a single time. J is TRBJ1-6 and V is TRBV6-5; D may be TRBD1 (5 bases). The V and J ends lost 2 bases and 2 bases respectively, with 7 bases between them. The CDR3 consists of 15 residues. Germline V gives CDR1 MNHEY, CDR2 SVGAGI. The DNA of the CDR3 is TGTGCCAGCAGTTACGGCAGGGCCTATAATTCACCCCTCCACTTT. This encodes CASSYGRAYNSPLHF.

This clone appeared once. The chain carries TRBV28 and TRBJ2-1; 15 bases map to TRBD2. The V gene end was trimmed by 4 bases and the J gene end by 0 bases; junction bases not matched to a gene: 10. The germline V gene has CDR1 MDHEN and CDR2 SYDVKM. This CDR3 contains 20 residues. The CDR3: CASSSGLAGGQNSSYNEQFF. CDR3 sequence (DNA): TGTGCCAGCAGTTCGGGACTAGCGGGAGGTCAAAACAGCTCCTACAATGAGCAGTTCTTC.

The chain is built from TRBV5-1 and TRBJ2-1, with a tentative D call TRBD2 (6 bases). Germline assignment: CDR1 SGHRS and CDR2 YFSETQ. The length of the CDR3 is 15 residues. V was cut by 2 bases and J by 6 bases, with 15 bases left in between. The DNA for the CDR3 is TGCGCCAGCAGCTTCTCGGAGGGCGGCGCCAATGAGCAGTTCTTC. Translation: CASSFSEGGANEQFF.

The V and J genes are TRBV7-2 and TRBJ2-3, with 8 bases that match TRBD1. Germline V gives CDR1 SGHTA, CDR2 FQGNSA. Losses at the gene ends were 4 bases for V and 4 bases for J; bases not matched to a gene: 4. The CDR3 totals 14 residues. The CDR3 DNA reads as TGTGCCAGCAGCTCGCCGGACAGGGCAGATACGCAGTATTTT. Encoded protein: CASSSPDRADTQYF.

This chain uses TRBV19 with TRBJ2-6, with D possibly being TRBD1 (5 bases). Germline V lookup: CDR1 LNHDA, CDR2 SQIVND (reference sequence). The germline V and J ends were trimmed by 5 bases and 0 bases, with 11 bases remaining between them. The CDR3 runs 16 residues. The CDR3 spells CASSPRASSGANVLTF. The CDR3 region has the DNA TGTGCCAGTAGTCCCAGGGCAAGCTCTGGGGCCAACGTCCTGACTTTC.